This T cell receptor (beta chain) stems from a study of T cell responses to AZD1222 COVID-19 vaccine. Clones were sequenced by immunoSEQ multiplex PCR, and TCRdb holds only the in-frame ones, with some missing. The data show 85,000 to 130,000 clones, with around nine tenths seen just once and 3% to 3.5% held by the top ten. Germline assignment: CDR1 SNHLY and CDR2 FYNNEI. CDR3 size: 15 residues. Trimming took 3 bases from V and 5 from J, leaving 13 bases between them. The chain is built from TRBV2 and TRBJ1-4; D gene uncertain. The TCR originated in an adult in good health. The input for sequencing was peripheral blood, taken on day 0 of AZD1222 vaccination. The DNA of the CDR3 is TGTGCCAGCAGTGAGGTCCGCGGCTGGAATGAAAAACTGTTTTTT. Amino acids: CASSEVRGWNEKLFF.